The clone carrying this T cell receptor beta chain was counted between two and nine times. Its antigen is unknown. The authors reverse transcribed all of the isolated RNA, so sequencing captured expressed TCRB transcripts. Libraries were prepared by immunoSEQ multiplex PCR; TCRdb keeps only in-frame clonotypes and omits some of them. There are tens of thousands of clones in the sample; 25% to 35% occur only once, and around 0.5% lies in the top ten. Germline loops: CDR1 GTSNPN, CDR2 SVGIG (reference sequence). Trimming stripped 4 bases from V and 4 bases from J, with 16 bases between. This CDR3 is 15 amino acids long. This entry comes from a study of beta chain features in type 1 diabetes. Study details: All samples together contributed 107,917,701 sorted cells for examination.

Broader study findings: Equally in patients and controls, PCR might preferentially amplify shorter templates. The naive, central memory and Treg TCRB repertoires of patients appeared to be more similar to one another than those of healthy donors. In these data, an HLA type influence on TCRB rearrangement remained unresolved.

The genes are TRBV30 and TRBJ1-4, with D possibly matching TRBD1 (5 bases). The clonotype originates from a woman under 30 in good health. The sample comprised stem cell memory CD4+ T cells from blood. The CDR3 loop reads CAWMRRGSGNEKLFF. CDR3 DNA sequence: TGTGCCTGGATGAGGAGGGGATCGGGTAATGAAAAACTGTTTTTT.